This T cell receptor (beta chain) is from a study of blood T cell repertoires in COVID-19. Repertoires were generated with immunoSEQ multiplex PCR, while TCRdb's copy carries only in-frame clones and drops some. The sample lists 300,000 to 350,000 clones, around 90% occurring once. V dropped 4 bases and J dropped 3; count of bases not matched to a gene: 3. The CDR3 length is 14 residues. Per germline, CDR1 KGHSH and CDR2 LQKENI. This clone was detected only a few times. Source material: PBMCs or T cells enriched from blood (not recorded which). This chain connects TRBV18 to TRBJ2-7, with 10 bases lining up with TRBD1. The origin of this receptor is a woman between 18 and 30 years old with acute COVID-19. This CDR3 is CASSQDRGVYEQYF. DNA for the CDR3: TGTGCCAGCTCACAGGACAGGGGGGTCTACGAGCAGTACTTC.